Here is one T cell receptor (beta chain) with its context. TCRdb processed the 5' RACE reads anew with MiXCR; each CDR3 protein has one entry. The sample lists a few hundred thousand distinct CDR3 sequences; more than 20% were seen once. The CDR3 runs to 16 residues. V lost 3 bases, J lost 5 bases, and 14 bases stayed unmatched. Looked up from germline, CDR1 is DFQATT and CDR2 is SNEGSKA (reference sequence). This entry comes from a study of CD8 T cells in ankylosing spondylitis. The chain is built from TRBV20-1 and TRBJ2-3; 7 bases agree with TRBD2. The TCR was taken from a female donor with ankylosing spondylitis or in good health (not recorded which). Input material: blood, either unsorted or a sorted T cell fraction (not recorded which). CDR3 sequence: CSARPPMAGVGDTQYF. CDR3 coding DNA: TGCAGTGCTAGGCCCCCAATGGCGGGAGTGGGAGATACGCAGTATTTT.